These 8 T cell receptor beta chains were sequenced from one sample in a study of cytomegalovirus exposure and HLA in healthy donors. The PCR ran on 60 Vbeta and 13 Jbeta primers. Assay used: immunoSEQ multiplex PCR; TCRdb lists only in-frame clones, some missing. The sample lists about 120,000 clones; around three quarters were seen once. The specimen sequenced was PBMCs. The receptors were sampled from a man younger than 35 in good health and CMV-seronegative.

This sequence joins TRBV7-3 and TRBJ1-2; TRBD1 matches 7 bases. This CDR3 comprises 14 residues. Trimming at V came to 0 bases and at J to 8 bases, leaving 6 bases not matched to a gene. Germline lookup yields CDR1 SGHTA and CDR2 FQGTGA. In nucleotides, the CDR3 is TGTGCCAGCAGCTTAACGAATACGGGACAGGGCTACACCTTC. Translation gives CASSLTNTGQGYTF.

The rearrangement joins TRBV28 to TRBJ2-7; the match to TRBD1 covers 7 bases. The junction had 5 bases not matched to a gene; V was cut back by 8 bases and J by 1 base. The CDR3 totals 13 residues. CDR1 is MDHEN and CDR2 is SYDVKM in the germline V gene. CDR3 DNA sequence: TGTGCCAGCCGCGACAGGGCTTCCTACGAGCAGTACTTC. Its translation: CASRDRASYEQYF.

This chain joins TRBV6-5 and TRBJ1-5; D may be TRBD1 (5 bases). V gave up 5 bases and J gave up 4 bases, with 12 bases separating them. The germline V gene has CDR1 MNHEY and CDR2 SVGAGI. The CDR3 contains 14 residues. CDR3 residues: CASSQGRANQPQHF. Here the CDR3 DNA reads TGTGCCAGCAGTCAAGGCAGGGCTAATCAGCCCCAGCATTTT.

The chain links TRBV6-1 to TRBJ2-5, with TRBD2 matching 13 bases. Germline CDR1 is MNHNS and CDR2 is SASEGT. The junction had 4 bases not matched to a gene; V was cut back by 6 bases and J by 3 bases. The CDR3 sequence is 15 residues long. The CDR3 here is CASSVGLAGEETQYF. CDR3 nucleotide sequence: TGTGCCAGCAGCGTAGGACTAGCGGGAGAAGAGACCCAGTACTTC.

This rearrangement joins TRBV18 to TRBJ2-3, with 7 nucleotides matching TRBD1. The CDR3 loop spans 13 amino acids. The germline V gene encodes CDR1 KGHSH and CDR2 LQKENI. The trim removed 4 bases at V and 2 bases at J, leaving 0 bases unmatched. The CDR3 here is CASSQGATDTQYF. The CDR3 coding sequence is TGTGCCAGCTCACAGGGGGCCACAGATACGCAGTATTTT.

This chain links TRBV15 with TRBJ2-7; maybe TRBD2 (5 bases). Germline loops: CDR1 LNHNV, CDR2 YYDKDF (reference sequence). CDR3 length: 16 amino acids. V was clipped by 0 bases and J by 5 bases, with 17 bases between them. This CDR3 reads CATSRDLPGWGNEQYF. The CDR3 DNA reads TGTGCCACCAGCAGAGATCTTCCGGGGTGGGGTAACGAGCAGTACTTC.

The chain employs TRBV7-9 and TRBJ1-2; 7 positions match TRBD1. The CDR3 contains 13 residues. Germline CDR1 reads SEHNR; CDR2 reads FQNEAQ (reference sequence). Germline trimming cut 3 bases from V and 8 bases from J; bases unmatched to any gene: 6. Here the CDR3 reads CASSFGQVGGYTF. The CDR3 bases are TGTGCCAGCAGCTTCGGACAGGTGGGCGGCTACACCTTC.

The chain's CDR3 is CASSLGAGVSGTQYF. CDR3 nucleotides: TGTGCCAGCAGCTTAGGAGCGGGTGTTTCGGGGACGCAGTATTTT. This chain joins TRBV11-1 and TRBJ2-3, with D possibly being TRBD2 (6 bases). The V end was cut by 1 base, the J end by 9 bases, with 17 bases between. The CDR3 has 15 residues. Per the germline V gene, CDR1 is SGHAT and CDR2 is FQDESV (reference sequence).